These 20 T cell receptor beta chains originate from one sample sequenced in a study of blood T cell repertoires in COVID-19 (TCRdb year 2020). Library preparation used the immunoSEQ multiplex PCR assay. Sourced from immuneACCESS, this table was stored by TCRdb with only in-frame sequences that have V and J called. A share of the clones is absent; for the studies checked, an unresolved V gene accounts for under half, and the remainder has no known explanation. Across this sample there are over 90,000 clones, with over 70% seen only once. The ten largest clones capture roughly 4.4% of the sample. Sequenced sample: peripheral blood. Source of these receptors: a man aged 60 to 75 with acute or convalescent COVID-19.

The chain joins TRBV25-1 to TRBJ2-3, with 13 bases fitting TRBD2. Germline V CDR1 and CDR2: MGHDK, SYGVNS. V was pared by 4 bases and J by 6 bases, with 13 bases of the junction left unmatched. This CDR3 is 18 amino acids long. CDR3 in DNA: TGTGCCAGCAGTGGCAAACGAGAACTAGCGGGGGGGCGTGATACGCAGTATTTT. It specifies CASSGKRELAGGRDTQYF.

The chain carries TRBV11-2 and TRBJ1-4, with TRBD1 matching over 7 bases. Trimming took 5 bases from V and 3 from J; bases not matched to a gene: 6. The germline V gene encodes CDR1 SGHAT and CDR2 FQNNGV. The CDR3 has 15 residues. The CDR3: CASSERGRPNEKLFF. For the CDR3, the DNA is TGTGCCAGCAGCGAGAGGGGGCGGCCTAATGAAAAACTGTTTTTT.

V and J are TRBV5-5 and TRBJ1-5, with 9 nucleotides matching TRBD1. Germline loops: CDR1 SGHKS, CDR2 YYEKEE (reference sequence). Unmatched junction bases numbered 0, after V lost 3 bases and J lost 2 bases. This CDR3 has 14 residues. The CDR3 coding sequence is TGTGCCAGCAGCTGGACAGGGGGCAATCAGCCCCAGCATTTT. Its protein is CASSWTGGNQPQHF.

The CDR3 loop is CASLRQENTEAFF. CDR3 nucleotide sequence: TGCGCCAGCCTCCGACAGGAGAACACTGAAGCTTTCTTT. The chain has TRBV10-2 and TRBJ1-1; D may be TRBD1 (6 bases). Germline loops: CDR1 WSHSY, CDR2 SAAADI. V was trimmed by 8 bases and J by 1 base, leaving 11 bases between them. This CDR3 has 13 residues.

By frequency in the sample, this clone is medium-sized. The DNA for the CDR3 is TGTGCCAGCAGCGTGGACAGAGCTACCTATAATTCACCCCTCCACTTT. Translated: CASSVDRATYNSPLHF. The rearrangement joins TRBV5-4 to TRBJ1-6, with TRBD1 as a possible D gene (6 bases). Between the trimmed V and J ends, which lost 4 bases and 2 bases, there was a span of 13 bases. Germline lookup yields CDR1 SGHNT and CDR2 YYREEE (reference sequence). The CDR3 runs 16 residues.

A single count supports this clone. The chain recombines TRBV5-1 with TRBJ2-7; 7 nucleotides match TRBD1. V dropped 4 bases and J dropped 6; count of bases not matched to a gene: 10. The CDR3 sequence is 14 residues long. Germline V gene data show CDR1 as SGHRS and CDR2 as YFSETQ. The CDR3 DNA sequence: TGCGCCAGCAGCCTGGGGACAGTCGATTCCGAGCAGTACTTC. This gives the protein CASSLGTVDSEQYF.

V and J are TRBV7-2 and TRBJ2-1, with 7 bases aligning to TRBD2. Trimming cost V 11 bases and J 10 bases; bases outside gene matches: 17. Germline CDR1 reads SGHTA; CDR2 reads FQGNSA. The CDR3 runs 14 residues. The CDR3 region is CASGRGGEGREQFF. The CDR3 DNA sequence: TGTGCCTCCGGACGGGGTGGGGAGGGTAGAGAGCAGTTCTTC.

The chain uses TRBV18 and TRBJ1-5; D might be TRBD1 (5 bases). Germline CDR1 and CDR2: KGHSH and LQKENI. Trimming took off 4 bases at V and 1 base at J, with 11 bases between the two ends. This CDR3 has 15 amino acids. Written as DNA, the CDR3 is TGTGCCAGCTCACAACTTCAGGGAAGCAATCAGCCCCAGCATTTT. Its translation is CASSQLQGSNQPQHF.

J is TRBJ1-1 and V is TRBV10-3; 7 bases fit TRBD1. Germline trimming cut 5 bases from V and 0 bases from J; bases unmatched to any gene: 3. The CDR3 sequence is 14 residues long. CDR1 ENHRY and CDR2 SYGVKD come from the germline V gene. The CDR3 sequence: CAISLTGLNTEAFF. Written as DNA, the CDR3 is TGTGCCATCAGTCTGACAGGGTTGAACACTGAAGCTTTCTTT.

The rearrangement uses TRBV4-3 and TRBJ2-1; 9 bases map to TRBD2. Looked up from germline, CDR1 is LGHNA and CDR2 is YSLEER. The junction had 10 bases not matched to a gene; V was cut back by 5 bases and J by 8 bases. The CDR3 extends over 15 amino acids. The chain's CDR3 is CASSTVRGGADEQFF. For the CDR3, the DNA is TGCGCCAGCAGCACCGTACGCGGGGGGGCCGATGAGCAGTTCTTC.

The chain links TRBV19 to TRBJ1-4; no firm D call. V was trimmed by 6 bases and J by 3 bases, leaving 14 bases between them. Germline V lookup: CDR1 LNHDA, CDR2 SQIVND (reference sequence). CDR3 length: 15 residues. This CDR3 is CASREGWSANEKLFF. In DNA form, the CDR3 reads TGTGCCAGTAGAGAGGGATGGTCGGCTAATGAAAAACTGTTTTTT.

This chain uses TRBV28 with TRBJ2-1; TRBD1 matches at 9 bases. Trimming removed 5 bases from V and 4 bases from J; junction bases left unmatched: 9. The CDR3 is 16 residues long. Germline V gene sequence: CDR1 MDHEN, CDR2 SYDVKM. The CDR3 DNA sequence: TGTGCCAGCAGTACGCAGACAGGGGGTTCGTACAATGAGCAGTTCTTC. Translating gives CASSTQTGGSYNEQFF.

The CDR3 here is CASSPPTGNTEAFF. As DNA, the CDR3 is TGTGCCAGCAGCCCGCCGACAGGGAACACTGAAGCTTTCTTT. This chain joins TRBV28 and TRBJ1-1, with D possibly TRBD1 on 6 matching bases. The germline gives CDR1 MDHEN, CDR2 SYDVKM. This CDR3 region has 14 residues. Trimming shortened V by 6 bases and J by 1 base, and 12 bases separated the two germline ends.

This clone was seen just once. A single base separates this from a much larger clone, so it may be a read error. This CDR3 is also generated by other DNA sequences in the sample. The rearrangement joins TRBV4-3 to TRBJ2-1, with 8 bases identical to TRBD2. V shed 4 bases and J 4 bases; nucleotides not matched to a gene: 9. This CDR3 comprises 16 residues. CDR1 is LGHNA, CDR2 YSLEER, per germline. The CDR3 nucleotides are TGCGCCAGCAGCCCTCAACCCGGGACTAGTTACAATGAGCAGTTCTTC. It encodes CASSPQPGTSYNEQFF.

The chain couples TRBV19 to TRBJ2-1; maybe TRBD1 (6 bases). This CDR3 has 13 amino acids. CDR1 and CDR2 from the germline V gene are LNHDA and SQIVND (reference sequence). V lost 4 bases and J lost 7, with 11 bases in between. Here the CDR3 DNA reads TGTGCCAGTAGTAAGACAGGCGAAAATGAGCAGTTCTTC. As protein: CASSKTGENEQFF.

With regard to this clone: The junction departs from germline at one end; a sequencing error may be responsible. The J gene is TRBJ2-1, the V gene TRBV30; 9 bases line up with TRBD2. Germline CDR1 reads GTSNPN; CDR2 reads SVGIG (reference sequence). The CDR3 totals 15 residues. CDR3 sequence: CAWTRAAGGNNGQFF. CDR3 DNA sequence: TGTGCCTGGACCCGTGCAGCGGGGGGTAACAATGGGCAGTTCTTC.

The count of this clone is one. The chain couples TRBV9 to TRBJ2-1; perhaps TRBD2 as D (5 bases). Germline V gene sequence: CDR1 SGDLS, CDR2 YYNGEE. CDR3 size: 14 residues. V was shortened by 6 bases and J by 6 bases, with 16 bases between the two germline ends. This CDR3 is CASNRLAGSNEQFF. The CDR3 DNA sequence: TGTGCCAGCAACCGACTGGCGGGTAGCAATGAGCAGTTCTTC.

This clone was recorded a few times. V and J are TRBV19 and TRBJ2-1; D remains ambiguous. From germline, CDR1 is LNHDA and CDR2 SQIVND (reference sequence). This CDR3 spans 14 amino acids. V was pared by 7 bases and J by 0 bases, with 10 bases between. The CDR3 region has the DNA TGTGCCAGTAAGGAGACGAGCTCCTACAATGAGCAGTTCTTC. It translates to CASKETSSYNEQFF.

This chain connects TRBV4-3 to TRBJ1-3; D might be TRBD1 (5 bases). V lost 4 bases, J lost 2 bases, and 12 bases lay in between. Germline-derived CDR1 and CDR2 are LGHNA and YSLEER. The CDR3 contains 15 residues. The CDR3 sequence: CASSLGAGAGNTIYF. The CDR3 region has the DNA TGCGCCAGCAGCCTGGGAGCGGGGGCTGGAAACACCATATATTTT.

J is TRBJ2-5 and V is TRBV18; no clear D. Germline V CDR1 and CDR2: KGHSH, LQKENI. The CDR3 covers 19 residues. V shed 7 bases and J shed 0 bases, with 27 bases lying between them. The CDR3 DNA sequence: TGTGCCAGCTACCCAGTCCCTGCGCCACTATTTTCGTACCAAGAGACCCAGTACTTC. Protein: CASYPVPAPLFSYQETQYF. Based on the CDR3 plus reference TRBV18 and TRBJ2-5, the full variable domain is NAGVMQNPRHLVRRRGQEARLRCSPMKGHSHVYWYRQLPEEGLKFMVYLQKENIIDESGMPKERFSAEFPKEGPSILRIQQVVRGDSAAYFCASYPVPAPLFSYQETQYFGPGTRLLVL.